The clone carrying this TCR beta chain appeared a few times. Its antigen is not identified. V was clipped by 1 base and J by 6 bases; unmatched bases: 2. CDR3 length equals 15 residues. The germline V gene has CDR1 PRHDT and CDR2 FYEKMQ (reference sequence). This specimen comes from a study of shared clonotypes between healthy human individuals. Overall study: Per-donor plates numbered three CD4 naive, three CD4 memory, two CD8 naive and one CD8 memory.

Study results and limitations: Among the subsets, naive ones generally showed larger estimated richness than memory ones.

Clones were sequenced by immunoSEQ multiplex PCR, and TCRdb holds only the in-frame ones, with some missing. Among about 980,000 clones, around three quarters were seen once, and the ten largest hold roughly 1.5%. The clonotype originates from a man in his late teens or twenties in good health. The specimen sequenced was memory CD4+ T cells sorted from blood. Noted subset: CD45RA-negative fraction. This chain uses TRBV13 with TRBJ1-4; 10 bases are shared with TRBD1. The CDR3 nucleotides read TGTGCCAGCAGCTTAGCCGGGACAGGGGATGAAAAACTGTTTTTT. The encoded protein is CASSLAGTGDEKLFF.